This T cell receptor beta chain came from a study of OX40 agonist ivuxolimab in advanced cancers. Turning to the study itself: From roughly 20 to 85 years was the age range, with a mean of about 56 years, and 65% to 90% were male. Eligibility rules accepted prior anti-PD-1, anti-PD-L1 or anti-CTLA-4 therapy, and over 30% had some. General observations from the study: Several nonresponders also turned out to have low normalized T-cell clonal expansion.

Sequencing was performed with immunoSEQ multiplex PCR; in TCRdb, only in-frame clones are kept and a portion is missing. The table shows around 23,000 clones, with about three quarters occurring only once. Concerning this clone itself: The antigen is undetermined. The junction differs from germline at one of its ends, possibly a read error.

This CDR3 contains 13 residues. Germline V gene sequence: CDR1 SGHVS, CDR2 FNYEAQ. This sequence joins TRBV7-6 and TRBJ2-1; tentative D call: TRBD2 (6 bases). The sequence came from an adult with an advanced solid tumor such as melanoma, head and neck, liver or kidney cancer. The sequenced sample was CD4+ or CD8+ T cells sorted from blood, obtained in a trial of the OX40 agonist ivuxolimab. CDR3 bases: TGTGCCAGCAGCTTAGTTATACGCGGGGTCTGGGTCTTC. Protein product: CASSLVIRGVWVF.